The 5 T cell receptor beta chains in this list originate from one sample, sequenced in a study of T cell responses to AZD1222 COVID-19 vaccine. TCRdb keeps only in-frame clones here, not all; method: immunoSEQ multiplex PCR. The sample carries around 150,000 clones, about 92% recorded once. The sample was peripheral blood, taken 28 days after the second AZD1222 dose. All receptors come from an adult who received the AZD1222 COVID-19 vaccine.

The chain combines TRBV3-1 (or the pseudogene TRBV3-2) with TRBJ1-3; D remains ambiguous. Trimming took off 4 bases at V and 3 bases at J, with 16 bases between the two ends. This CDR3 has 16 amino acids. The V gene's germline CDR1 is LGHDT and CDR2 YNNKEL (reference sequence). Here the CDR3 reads CASSPQQRLGGNTIYF. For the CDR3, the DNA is TGTGCCAGCAGCCCTCAACAGAGGTTGGGTGGAAACACCATATATTTT.

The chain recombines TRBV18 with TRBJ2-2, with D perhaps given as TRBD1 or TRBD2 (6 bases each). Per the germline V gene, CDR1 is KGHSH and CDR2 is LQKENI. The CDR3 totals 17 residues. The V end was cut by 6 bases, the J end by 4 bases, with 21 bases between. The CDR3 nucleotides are TGTGCCAGCTCGCCAGGCCGGAGGGGGACGGGCACCGGGGAGCTGTTTTTT. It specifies CASSPGRRGTGTGELFF.

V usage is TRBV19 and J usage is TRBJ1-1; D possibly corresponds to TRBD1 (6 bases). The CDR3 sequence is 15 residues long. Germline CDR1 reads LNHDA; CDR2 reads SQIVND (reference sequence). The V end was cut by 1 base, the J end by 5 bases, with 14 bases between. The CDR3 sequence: CASSIGGGQWTEAFF. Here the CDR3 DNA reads TGTGCCAGTAGTATAGGAGGGGGTCAGTGGACTGAAGCTTTCTTT.

The CDR3 nucleotides are TGTGCCAGCAGTCGGACAGGGGGCACTGAAGCTTTCTTT. Its protein is CASSRTGGTEAFF. V and J are TRBV12-3 or TRBV12-4 and TRBJ1-1, with 10 positions matching TRBD1. Trimming removed 5 bases from V and 4 bases from J; junction bases left unmatched: 1. CDR3 size: 13 residues.

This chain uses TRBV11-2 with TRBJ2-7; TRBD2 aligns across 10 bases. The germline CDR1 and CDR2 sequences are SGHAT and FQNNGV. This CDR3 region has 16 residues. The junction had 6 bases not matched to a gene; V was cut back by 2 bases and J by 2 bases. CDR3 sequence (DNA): TGTGCCAGCAGCTTATCCCCTAGCGGGAGTACCTACGAGCAGTACTTC. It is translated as CASSLSPSGSTYEQYF.